What follows are 6 T cell receptor beta chains derived from one specimen sequenced in a study of T cells in Graves' hyperthyroidism and ophthalmopathy. Regions amplified from RNA transcripts were the TCR beta CDR3 regions. TCR CDR3 underwent first-round RT-PCR with the HTBI primer set. TCRdb itself ran the multiplex PCR reads through MiXCR, one entry per CDR3 protein. This sample has under 400,000 distinct CDR3 sequences, with under 15% found just once. The sequenced material came from blood. The receptors shown here come from a woman aged 18-29 years with Graves' hyperthyroidism.

This clonotype was seen many times. This rearrangement joins TRBV7-2 to TRBJ2-1, with 8 bases fitting TRBD1. CDR1 is SGHTA and CDR2 is FQGNSA in the germline V gene. The length of the CDR3 is 17 residues. V dropped 5 bases and J dropped 9; count of bases not matched to a gene: 18. The CDR3 DNA is TGTGCCAGCAGCCTGTATCCAGGGGGCATGGTTGCGGGTGAGCAGTTCTTC. As protein: CASSLYPGGMVAGEQFF.

At least ten counts were recorded for this clonotype. This chain links TRBV5-1 with TRBJ1-5, with TRBD1 as a possible D gene (5 bases). With 0 bases removed from V and 7 bases from J, the gap between germline ends came to 14 bases. The germline V gene encodes CDR1 SGHRS and CDR2 YFSETQ. The CDR3 has 15 amino acids. The CDR3 bases are TGCGCCAGCAGCTTGGTCCCGGGGGAGCGGCAGCCCCAGCATTTT. It specifies CASSLVPGERQPQHF.

This clonotype was seen repeatedly, ten times or more. The chain uses TRBV20-1 and TRBJ1-1, with D uncertain. The CDR3 has 11 residues. V gave up 5 bases and J gave up 10 bases, with 14 bases separating them. Germline loops: CDR1 DFQATT, CDR2 SNEGSKA (reference sequence). DNA for the CDR3: TGCAGTGCTCGGGCTGAATTCGGAGCTTTCTTT. Translating it yields CSARAEFGAFF.

This clonotype was recorded at least ten times. The rearrangement joins TRBV4-3 to TRBJ1-2; possible D gene TRBD1, 5 bases. Trimming took off 0 bases at V and 8 bases at J, with 13 bases between the two ends. The length of the CDR3 is 14 residues. CDR1 and CDR2 from the germline V gene are LGHNA and YSLEER. CDR3 nucleotide sequence: TGCGCCAGCAGCCAAGATAGGGGCCCCGTAGGCTACACCTTC. Translated, it gives CASSQDRGPVGYTF.

In its sample, this clonotype was seen many times. The gene calls are TRBV30 and TRBJ2-1; 10 bases are a match to TRBD2. Trimming took 4 bases from V and 1 from J; bases not matched to a gene: 10. Germline CDR1 is GTSNPN and CDR2 is SVGIG (reference sequence). This CDR3 is built from 17 residues. CDR3 loop: CAWTLPSTSGSYNEQFF. CDR3 DNA: TGTGCCTGGACGCTCCCTTCGACTAGCGGGTCCTACAATGAGCAGTTCTTC.

This clonotype was detected only a few times. V usage is TRBV28 and J usage is TRBJ2-5; D is unresolved. CDR1 is MDHEN, CDR2 SYDVKM, per germline. The CDR3 spans 15 residues. V lost 3 bases and J lost 4, with 15 bases in between. CDR3 bases: TGTGCCAGCAGTTTGTACCGTCGAGGATCAGAGACCCAGTACTTC. Its translation is CASSLYRRGSETQYF.